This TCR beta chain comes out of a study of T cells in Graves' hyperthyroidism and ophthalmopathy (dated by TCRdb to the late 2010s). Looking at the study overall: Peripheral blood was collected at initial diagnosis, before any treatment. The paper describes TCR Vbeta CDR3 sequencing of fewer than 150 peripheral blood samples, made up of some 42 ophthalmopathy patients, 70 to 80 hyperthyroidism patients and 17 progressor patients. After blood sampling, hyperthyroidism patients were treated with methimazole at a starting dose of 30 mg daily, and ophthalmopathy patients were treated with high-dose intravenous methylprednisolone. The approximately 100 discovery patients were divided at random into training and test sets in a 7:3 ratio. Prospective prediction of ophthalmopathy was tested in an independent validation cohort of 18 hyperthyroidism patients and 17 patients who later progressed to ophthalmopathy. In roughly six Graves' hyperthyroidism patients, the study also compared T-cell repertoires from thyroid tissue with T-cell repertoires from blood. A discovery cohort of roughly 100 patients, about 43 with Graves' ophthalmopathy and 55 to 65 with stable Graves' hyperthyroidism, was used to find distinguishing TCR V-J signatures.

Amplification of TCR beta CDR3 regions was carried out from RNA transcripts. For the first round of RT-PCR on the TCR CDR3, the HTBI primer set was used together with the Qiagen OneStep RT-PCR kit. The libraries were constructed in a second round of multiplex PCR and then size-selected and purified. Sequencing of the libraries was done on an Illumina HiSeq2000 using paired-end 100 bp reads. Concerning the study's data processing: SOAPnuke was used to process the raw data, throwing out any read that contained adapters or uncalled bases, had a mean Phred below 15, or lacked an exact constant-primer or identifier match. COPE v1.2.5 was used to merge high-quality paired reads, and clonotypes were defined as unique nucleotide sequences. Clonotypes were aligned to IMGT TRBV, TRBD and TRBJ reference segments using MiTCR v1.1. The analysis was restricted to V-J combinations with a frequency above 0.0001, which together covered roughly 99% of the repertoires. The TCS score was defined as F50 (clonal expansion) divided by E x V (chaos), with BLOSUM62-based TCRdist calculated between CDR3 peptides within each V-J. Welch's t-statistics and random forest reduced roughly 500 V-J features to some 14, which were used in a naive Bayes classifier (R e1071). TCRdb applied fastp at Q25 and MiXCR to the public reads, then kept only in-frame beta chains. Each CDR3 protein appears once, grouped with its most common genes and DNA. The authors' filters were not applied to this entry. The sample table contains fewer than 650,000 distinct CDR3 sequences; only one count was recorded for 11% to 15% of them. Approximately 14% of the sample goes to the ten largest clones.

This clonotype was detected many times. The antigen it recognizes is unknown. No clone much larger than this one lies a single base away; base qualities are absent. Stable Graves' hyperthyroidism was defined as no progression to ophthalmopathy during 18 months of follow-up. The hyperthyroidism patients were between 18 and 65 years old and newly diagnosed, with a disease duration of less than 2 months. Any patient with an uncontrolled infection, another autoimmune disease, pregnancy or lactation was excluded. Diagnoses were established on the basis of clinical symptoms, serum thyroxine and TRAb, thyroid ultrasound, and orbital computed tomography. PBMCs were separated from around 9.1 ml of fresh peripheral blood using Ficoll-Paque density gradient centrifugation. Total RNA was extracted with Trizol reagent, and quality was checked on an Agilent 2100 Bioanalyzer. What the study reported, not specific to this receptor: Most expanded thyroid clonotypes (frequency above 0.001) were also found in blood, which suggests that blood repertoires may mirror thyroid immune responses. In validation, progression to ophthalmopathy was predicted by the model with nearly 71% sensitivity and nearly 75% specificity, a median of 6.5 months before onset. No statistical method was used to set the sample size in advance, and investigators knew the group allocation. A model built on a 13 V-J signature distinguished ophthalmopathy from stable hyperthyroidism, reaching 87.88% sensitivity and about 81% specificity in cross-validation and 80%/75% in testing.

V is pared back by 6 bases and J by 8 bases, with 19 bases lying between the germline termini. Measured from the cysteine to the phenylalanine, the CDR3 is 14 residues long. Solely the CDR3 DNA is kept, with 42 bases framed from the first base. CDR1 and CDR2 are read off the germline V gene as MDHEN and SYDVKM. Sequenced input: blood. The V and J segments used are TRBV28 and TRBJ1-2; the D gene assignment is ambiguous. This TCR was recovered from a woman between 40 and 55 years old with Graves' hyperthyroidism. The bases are TGTGCCAGCAGCCTTCCTTTCTGGGGAGAGGGCTACACCTTC. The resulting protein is CASSLPFWGEGYTF.